Presented here are 26 T cell receptor beta chains from one specimen sequenced in a study of regulatory T cells in long-lasting Graves disease. With iRepertoire HTBI primers and Arm-PCR of CDR3 regions, TCR beta libraries were built. TCRdb re-called the multiplex PCR reads with MiXCR, one entry per CDR3 protein. Of roughly 610,000 distinct CDR3 sequences listed, about 15% are singletons. As to time point: newly diagnosed GD, antithyroid drugs for less than 3 months. Following extraction of RNA from PBMCs, that RNA was used to make the TCR library. A further study also used this sample, focusing on T cells in Graves' hyperthyroidism and ophthalmopathy.

The sequenced sample was peripheral blood mononuclear cells (PBMCs), obtained at new diagnosis, from a patient treated with antithyroid drugs. All receptors come from a man younger than 35 with Graves disease.

This clonotype was found a few times. This sequence joins TRBV11-2 and TRBJ2-2; the match to TRBD2 covers 10 bases. V gave up 5 bases and J gave up 6 bases; unmatched junction bases: 9. CDR1 and CDR2 (germline): SGHAT, FQNNGV. The CDR3 totals 16 residues. The CDR3 spells CASSRPSGSFPGELFF. The CDR3 bases are TGTGCCAGCAGCCGTCCTAGCGGGAGTTTCCCCGGGGAGCTGTTTTTT.

The genes are TRBV10-3 and TRBJ2-3; D is undetermined. The CDR3 length is 11 residues. With 10 bases removed from V and 6 bases from J, the gap between germline ends came to 11 bases. In germline, CDR1 is ENHRY, CDR2 SYGVKD. The CDR3 nucleotides are TGTGCCACTCGCTATGGGGATACGCAGTATTTT. Its translation is CATRYGDTQYF.

This clonotype has ten or more counts. The V gene is TRBV6-1, the J gene TRBJ1-2; TRBD1 matches 12 bases. The V segment lost 11 bases and the J segment 3 bases; nucleotides outside the gene matches: 7. The length of the CDR3 is 14 residues. CDR1 and CDR2 from the germline V gene are MNHNS and SASEGT. The CDR3 DNA follows: TGTGCCTCGTCGGGACAGGGGGCCTACTATGGCTACACCTTC. It codes for CASSGQGAYYGYTF.

The table lists this clonotype with many counts. This chain connects TRBV11-2 to TRBJ2-7; D could derive from TRBD1 or TRBD2 (5 bases each). V shed 1 base and J shed 2 bases, with 9 bases lying between them. This CDR3 has 14 amino acids. CDR1 SGHAT and CDR2 FQNNGV come from the germline V gene. The CDR3 coding sequence is TGTGCCAGCAGCTTAGGAGGGGCCGCCTACGAGCAGTACTTC. Amino acids: CASSLGGAAYEQYF.

About this clonotype itself: A read error may be the cause here, since a much bigger clone is one base away. V usage is TRBV6-5 and J usage is TRBJ1-4; tentatively, D is TRBD1 (6 bases). Trimming left V 4 bases short and J 8 bases short, with 17 bases between. This CDR3 is 15 amino acids long. Germline-derived CDR1 and CDR2 are MNHEY and SVGAGI. In nucleotides, the CDR3 is TGTGCCAGCAGTTCCGGACAGACGGAGAACGAAAAACTGTTTTTT. Translating gives CASSSGQTENEKLFF.

This chain connects TRBV5-5 to TRBJ2-2; D might be TRBD2 (5 bases). The length of the CDR3 is 14 residues. Germline CDR1 is SGHKS and CDR2 is YYEKEE (reference sequence). V lost 7 bases and J lost 1, with 11 bases in between. CDR3 DNA sequence: TGTGCCAGCTCGAGGGCACAGAACACCGGGGAGCTGTTTTTT. It is translated as CASSRAQNTGELFF.

The chain couples TRBV5-1 to TRBJ2-2, with TRBD1 matching 7 bases. The germline gives CDR1 SGHRS, CDR2 YFSETQ. The CDR3 loop spans 14 amino acids. The V gene end was trimmed by 0 bases and the J gene end by 5 bases; junction bases not matched to a gene: 1. This CDR3 is CASSLATGTGELFF. CDR3 coding DNA: TGCGCCAGCAGCTTGGCGACAGGGACCGGGGAGCTGTTTTTT.

This clonotype was seen only a few times. This chain links TRBV7-2 with TRBJ1-1; D is unresolved. Germline V gene data show CDR1 as SGHTA and CDR2 as FQGNSA. The CDR3 totals 15 residues. Deletions cut 5 bases from V and 0 bases from J, with 13 bases between. The CDR3 region is CASSPTGRVNTEAFF. The CDR3 DNA sequence: TGTGCCAGCAGCCCAACCGGCCGTGTGAACACTGAAGCTTTCTTT.

This clonotype showed up many times. The chain carries TRBV18 and TRBJ2-7; TRBD1 aligns across 8 bases. The V and J ends lost 1 base and 7 bases, in that order; junction bases with no gene match: 9. The germline gives CDR1 KGHSH, CDR2 LQKENI. CDR3 length: 15 residues. CDR3 sequence: CASSPLGQGAREQYF. DNA of the CDR3: TGTGCCAGCTCACCACTTGGCCAGGGGGCACGGGAGCAGTACTTC.

This clonotype came up a few times. The V call is TRBV28, the J call TRBJ2-5; 8 bases are shared with TRBD2. The V segment lost 1 base and the J segment 5 bases; nucleotides outside the gene matches: 9. Germline V gene sequence: CDR1 MDHEN, CDR2 SYDVKM. The CDR3 runs to 16 residues. CDR3 amino acids: CASSLSLAGWGETQYF. In DNA, the CDR3 is TGTGCCAGCAGTTTATCCCTAGCGGGCTGGGGGGAGACCCAGTACTTC.

This clonotype has a count of ten or more. J is TRBJ2-2 and V is TRBV7-3; no firm D call. Germline values: CDR1 SGHTA, CDR2 FQGTGA. The CDR3 contains 15 residues. V lost 5 bases, J lost 7 bases, and 17 bases lay in between. The CDR3 bases are TGTGCCAGCAGCCCCGGGTCCGTTCTGAACGGGGAGCTGTTTTTT. Amino acids: CASSPGSVLNGELFF. The full variable domain, with the rest looked up from reference TRBV7-3 and TRBJ2-2, is GAGVSQTPSNKVTEKGKYVELRCDPISGHTALYWYRQSLGQGPEFLIYFQGTGAADDSGLPNDRFFAVRPEGSVSTLKIQRTERGDSAVYLCASSPGSVLNGELFFGEGSRLTVL.

This clonotype was observed many times. The V call is TRBV28, the J call TRBJ1-1, with no clear D. V lost 6 bases to trimming and J lost 4 bases, with 12 bases between them. The CDR3 has 13 amino acids. Germline-derived CDR1 and CDR2 are MDHEN and SYDVKM. The CDR3 nucleotides are TGTGCCAGCAGCCCCAATAAGGGCACTGAAGCTTTCTTT. It codes for CASSPNKGTEAFF. The full variable domain, rest sourced from reference TRBV28 and TRBJ1-1, is DVKVTQSSRYLVKRTGEKVFLECVQDMDHENMFWYRQDPGLGLRLIYFSYDVKMKEKGDIPEGYSVSREKKERFSLILESASTNQTSMYLCASSPNKGTEAFFGQGTRLTVV.

In its sample, this clonotype was seen many times. The chain combines TRBV3-1 with TRBJ2-7; D ambiguous. The V and J ends lost 4 bases and 3 bases respectively, with 7 bases between them. The CDR3 extends over 12 amino acids. The germline V gene encodes CDR1 LGHDT and CDR2 YNNKEL (reference sequence). The chain's CDR3 is CASSPYGYEQYF. In nucleotides, the CDR3 is TGTGCCAGCAGCCCTTACGGCTACGAGCAGTACTTC.

This chain connects TRBV11-1 to TRBJ1-4, with TRBD1 matching over 7 bases. In germline, CDR1 is SGHAT, CDR2 FQDESV (reference sequence). The V gene end was trimmed by 5 bases and the J gene end by 8 bases; junction bases not matched to a gene: 5. The CDR3 extends over 13 amino acids. CDR3 protein: CASSVGTAEKLFF. The DNA of the CDR3 is TGTGCCAGCAGCGTCGGGACAGCCGAAAAACTGTTTTTT.

This clonotype has only a few counts. A read error is possible here, since a much larger clone lies one base away. This sequence joins TRBV16 and TRBJ2-5; 10 positions match TRBD2. The V gene end was trimmed by 1 base and the J gene end by 11 bases; junction bases not matched to a gene: 13. The CDR3 runs 16 residues. Looked up from germline, CDR1 is KGHSY and CDR2 is FQNENV. CDR3 sequence reads: CASSQFDTSGNDEQYF. The CDR3 nucleotides read TGTGCCAGCAGCCAATTTGACACTAGCGGGAATGATGAGCAGTACTTC. The full variable domain, with the rest looked up from reference TRBV16 and TRBJ2-5, is GEEVAQTPKHLVRGEGQKAKLYCAPIKGHSYVFWYQQVLKNEFKFLISFQNENVFDETGMPKERFSAKCLPNSPCSLEIQATKLEDSAVYFCASSQFDTSGNDEQYFGPGTRLLVL.

Worth noting for this clonotype: A much larger clone is a single base away; this may be a read error. The rearrangement joins TRBV18 to TRBJ2-7, with unresolved D. The CDR3 runs 16 residues. Germline CDR1 reads KGHSH; CDR2 reads LQKENI. V was trimmed by 1 base and J by 1 base, leaving 14 bases between them. The CDR3 nucleotides are TGTGCCAGCTCACCACGGCCCACTCAAGGATCCTACGAGCAGTACTTC. Translation: CASSPRPTQGSYEQYF.

This clonotype appeared many times. The chain couples TRBV7-8 to TRBJ2-1, with TRBD2 identical over 10 bases. Trimming at V came to 2 bases and at J to 10 bases, leaving 11 bases not matched to a gene. Germline CDR1 and CDR2: SGHVS and FQNEAQ. This CDR3 spans 16 amino acids. The CDR3, as DNA: TGTGCCAGCAGCTTAAGGCGGCTAGCGGGAGTGGAGGAGCAGTTCTTC. Its protein product is CASSLRRLAGVEEQFF.

This clonotype was counted many times. The V and J genes are TRBV11-2 and TRBJ1-1, with D perhaps matching TRBD1 (6 bases). V dropped 2 bases and J dropped 2 bases, with 15 bases sitting between them. In germline, CDR1 is SGHAT, CDR2 FQNNGV. This CDR3 is built from 16 residues. The DNA of the CDR3 is TGTGCCAGCAGCTTAATGGGGGCAGGGACTAACACTGAAGCTTTCTTT. As protein: CASSLMGAGTNTEAFF.

This clonotype was seen ten or more times. The V call is TRBV28, the J call TRBJ2-1; D may be TRBD2 (5 bases). Deletions cut 5 bases from V and 7 bases from J, with 15 bases between. Germline CDR1 MDHEN, CDR2 SYDVKM. The CDR3 runs to 14 residues. The CDR3 sequence is CASSKPSGRNEQFF. CDR3 sequence (DNA): TGTGCCAGCAGTAAACCCAGCGGAAGGAATGAGCAGTTCTTC.

This clonotype was seen many times. The rearrangement links TRBV20-1 to TRBJ1-1; weak D call: TRBD1 (6 bases). CDR3 length: 15 residues. Looked up from germline, CDR1 is DFQATT and CDR2 is SNEGSKA (reference sequence). Between the trimmed V and J ends, which lost 0 bases and 5 bases, there was a span of 16 bases. In nucleotides, the CDR3 is TGCAGTGCTAGAGATCCGCGGTCAAGGGGGACTGAAGCTTTCTTT. Its protein product is CSARDPRSRGTEAFF.

This clonotype appeared many times. The rearrangement uses TRBV10-3 and TRBJ1-1; TRBD1 matches at 7 bases. V shed 11 bases and J 0 bases; nucleotides not matched to a gene: 6. The CDR3 covers 13 residues. In germline, CDR1 is ENHRY, CDR2 SYGVKD. The CDR3 region has the DNA TGTGCCGCCTCGGGGACAGTGAACACTGAAGCTTTCTTT. Translation: CAASGTVNTEAFF.

There are a few counts of this clonotype. The chain is built from TRBV5-1 and TRBJ2-1; 9 positions match TRBD2. This CDR3 contains 16 residues. Germline V CDR1 and CDR2: SGHRS, YFSETQ. V shed 4 bases, J shed 5 bases, and the junction held 10 bases outside the gene matches. CDR3 nucleotide sequence: TGCGCCAGCAGCCGCGACGGGGCTAGCGGGAACAATGAGCAGTTCTTC. Its protein is CASSRDGASGNNEQFF. Together with reference TRBV5-1 and TRBJ2-1, the CDR3 gives the full variable domain: KAGVTQTPRYLIKTRGQQVTLSCSPISGHRSVSWYQQTPGQGLQFLFEYFSETQRNKGNFPGRFSGRQFSNSRSEMNVSTLELGDSALYLCASSRDGASGNNEQFFGPGTRLTVL.

The sample holds a few counts of this clonotype. The V and J genes are TRBV2 and TRBJ2-5; TRBD1 might be the D (6 bases). Germline V gives CDR1 SNHLY, CDR2 FYNNEI. CDR3 length: 14 residues. The germline V and J ends were trimmed by 2 bases and 5 bases, with 12 bases remaining between them. CDR3 residues: CASSEPQGMETQYF. In DNA, the CDR3 is TGTGCCAGCAGTGAACCTCAGGGGATGGAGACCCAGTACTTC.

The chain uses TRBV4-1 and TRBJ1-5; a weak D match, TRBD1 (5 bases). The CDR3 loop spans 15 amino acids. Germline V gene lookup returns CDR1 MGHRA and CDR2 YSYEKL. Trimming pared 1 base from V and 0 bases from J, leaving 7 bases between. The CDR3 spells CASSQGTLSNQPQHF. As DNA, the CDR3 is TGCGCCAGCAGCCAAGGGACACTTAGCAATCAGCCCCAGCATTTT.

Of note for this clonotype: This clone may be a read error of a much larger clone one base away. The genes are TRBV6-1 and TRBJ2-3; TRBD2 agrees at 8 bases. CDR3 length: 15 residues. Germline trimming cut 7 bases from V and 2 bases from J; bases unmatched to any gene: 8. In germline, CDR1 is MNHNS, CDR2 SASEGT. The CDR3 DNA reads TGTGCCAGCATTCCAACTAGCGGCTTCACAGATACGCAGTATTTT. This translates into CASIPTSGFTDTQYF.

The rearrangement joins TRBV5-1 to TRBJ1-1; perhaps TRBD1 as D (5 bases). This CDR3 comprises 18 residues. CDR1 and CDR2 (germline): SGHRS, YFSETQ. V was cut by 0 bases and J by 4 bases, with 22 bases left in between. The CDR3 bases are TGCGCCAGCAGCTTGGCCGGTTTCCCAGGGTGGGGTGGCACTGAAGCTTTCTTT. Translating gives CASSLAGFPGWGGTEAFF.